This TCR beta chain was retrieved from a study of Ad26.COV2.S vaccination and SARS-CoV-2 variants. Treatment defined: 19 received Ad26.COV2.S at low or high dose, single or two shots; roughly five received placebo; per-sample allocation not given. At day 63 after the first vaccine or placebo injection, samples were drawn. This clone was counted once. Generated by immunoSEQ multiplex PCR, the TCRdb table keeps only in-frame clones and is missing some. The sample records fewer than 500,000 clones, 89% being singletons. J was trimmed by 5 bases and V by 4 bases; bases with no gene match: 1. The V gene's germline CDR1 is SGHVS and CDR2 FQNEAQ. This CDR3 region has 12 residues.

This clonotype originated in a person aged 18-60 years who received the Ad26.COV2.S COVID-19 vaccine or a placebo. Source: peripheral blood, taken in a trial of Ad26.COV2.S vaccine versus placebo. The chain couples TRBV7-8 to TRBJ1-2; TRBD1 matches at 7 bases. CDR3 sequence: CASSSQGYGYTF. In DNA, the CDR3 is TGTGCCAGCAGCTCACAGGGGTATGGCTACACCTTC.